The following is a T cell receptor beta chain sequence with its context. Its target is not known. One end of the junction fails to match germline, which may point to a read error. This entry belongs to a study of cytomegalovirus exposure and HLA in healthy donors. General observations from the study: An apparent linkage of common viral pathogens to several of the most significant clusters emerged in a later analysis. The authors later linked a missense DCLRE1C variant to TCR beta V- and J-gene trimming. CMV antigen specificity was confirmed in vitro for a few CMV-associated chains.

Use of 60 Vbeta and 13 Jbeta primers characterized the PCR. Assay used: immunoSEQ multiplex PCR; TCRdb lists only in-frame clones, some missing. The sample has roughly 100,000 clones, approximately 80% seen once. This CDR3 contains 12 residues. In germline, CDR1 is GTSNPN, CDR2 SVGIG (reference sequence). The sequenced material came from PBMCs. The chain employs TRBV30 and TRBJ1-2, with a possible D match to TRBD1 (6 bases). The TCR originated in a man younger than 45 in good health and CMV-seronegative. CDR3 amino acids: CAWSVPPGGYAF. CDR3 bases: TGTGCCTGGAGTGTACCCCCGGGGGGCTACGCCTTC.